Below, 23 T cell receptor beta chains from the same sample are listed, as sequenced in a study of OX40 agonist ivuxolimab in advanced cancers. The repertoire was sequenced with immunoSEQ multiplex PCR; TCRdb's copy has only in-frame clones and lacks some. The sample lists 75,000 to 80,000 clones; around four fifths were seen once. The material sequenced was CD4+ or CD8+ T cells sorted from blood, taken in a trial of the OX40 agonist ivuxolimab. These TCRs come from an adult with an advanced solid tumor such as melanoma, head and neck, liver or kidney cancer.

V gene TRBV6-1 combines with J gene TRBJ2-3; 8 bases are a match to TRBD2. The CDR3 loop spans 14 amino acids. With 10 bases clipped from V and 4 bases from J, the junction kept 10 bases outside the gene matches. Germline lookup yields CDR1 MNHNS and CDR2 SASEGT. DNA for the CDR3: TGTGCCATCTCAAGCGGGGGCATCGCAGATACGCAGTATTTT. Translation: CAISSGGIADTQYF.

The chain is built from TRBV6-1 and TRBJ2-6, with a possible D match to TRBD1 (6 bases). Germline assignment: CDR1 MNHNS and CDR2 SASEGT. V was cut by 6 bases and J by 2 bases, with 11 bases left in between. The CDR3 covers 15 residues. CDR3 in DNA: TGTGCCAGCAGGGAACAGGGTACTGGGGCCAACGTCCTGACTTTC. Translated, it gives CASREQGTGANVLTF.

The rearrangement joins TRBV27 to TRBJ2-7; TRBD1 is a possible D gene (6 bases). Deletions cut 3 bases from V and 5 bases from J, with 14 bases between. CDR1 and CDR2 from the germline V gene are MNHEY and SMNVEV (reference sequence). This CDR3 comprises 14 residues. The chain's CDR3 is CASSLSSGADEQYF. As DNA, the CDR3 is TGTGCCAGCAGTTTGTCATCAGGGGCGGACGAGCAGTACTTC.

The CDR3 loop reads CASSLGLGAAVMNTEAFF. DNA of the CDR3: TGCGCCAGCAGCTTGGGATTAGGTGCTGCAGTCATGAACACTGAAGCTTTCTTT. The chain uses TRBV5-1 and TRBJ1-1; D ambiguous. V gave up 0 bases and J gave up 0 bases, with 18 bases separating them. The CDR3 loop spans 18 amino acids. Germline V gene sequence: CDR1 SGHRS, CDR2 YFSETQ. The variable domain in full, completed from reference TRBV5-1 and TRBJ1-1, reads KAGVTQTPRYLIKTRGQQVTLSCSPISGHRSVSWYQQTPGQGLQFLFEYFSETQRNKGNFPGRFSGRQFSNSRSEMNVSTLELGDSALYLCASSLGLGAAVMNTEAFFGQGTRLTVV.

V usage is TRBV2 and J usage is TRBJ2-1; 10 bases match TRBD2. CDR3 length equals 16 residues. J was trimmed by 4 bases and V by 8 bases; bases with no gene match: 11. Germline CDR1 SNHLY, CDR2 FYNNEI. The CDR3 bases are TGTGCCAGCTCCGGGACTAGCGCCTTCCCTTACAATGAGCAGTTCTTC. This gives the protein CASSGTSAFPYNEQFF.

J is TRBJ2-1 and V is TRBV6-1; 8 bases agree with TRBD2. V gave up 2 bases and J gave up 7 bases; unmatched junction bases: 10. The CDR3 is 16 residues long. The germline gives CDR1 MNHNS, CDR2 SASEGT. The CDR3 spells CASSELGGGAANEQFF. The DNA for the CDR3 is TGTGCCAGCAGTGAACTCGGGGGGGGAGCAGCGAATGAGCAGTTCTTC.

The sample holds a few counts of this clone. The chain combines TRBV7-9 with TRBJ1-2, with 9 bases that match TRBD1. V was pared by 2 bases and J by 4 bases, with 5 bases of the junction left unmatched. Germline V lookup: CDR1 SEHNR, CDR2 FQNEAQ (reference sequence). This CDR3 is built from 15 residues. CDR3 protein: CASSLYMDRGYGYTF. Here the CDR3 DNA reads TGTGCCAGCAGCTTATACATGGACAGGGGCTATGGCTACACCTTC. Using reference TRBV7-9 and TRBJ1-2 for the parts outside the CDR3, the full variable domain is DTGVSQNPRHKITKRGQNVTFRCDPISEHNRLYWYRQTLGQGPEFLTYFQNEAQLEKSRLLSDRFSAERPKGSFSTLEIQRTEQGDSAMYLCASSLYMDRGYGYTFGSGTRLTVV.

The chain links TRBV14 to TRBJ2-1; tentative D call: TRBD2 (6 bases). This CDR3 is 13 amino acids long. The germline gives CDR1 SGHDN, CDR2 FVKESK. V was pared by 0 bases and J by 13 bases, with 13 bases between. Here the CDR3 reads CASSQDMMGLQFF. The CDR3 coding sequence is TGTGCCAGCAGCCAAGATATGATGGGACTCCAGTTCTTC.

The J gene is TRBJ2-7, the V gene TRBV6-5; no definite D call. The CDR3 contains 16 residues. V dropped 0 bases and J dropped 1 base, with 13 bases sitting between them. Looked up from germline, CDR1 is MNHEY and CDR2 is SVGAGI. The CDR3 loop reads CASSYSGRKNSYEQYF. CDR3 bases: TGTGCCAGCAGTTACTCAGGCAGAAAAAATTCCTACGAGCAGTACTTC.

This clone was observed once. V gene TRBV4-2 combines with J gene TRBJ1-3, with 9 bases matching TRBD1. Per germline, CDR1 LGHNA and CDR2 YNFKEQ. V gave up 4 bases and J gave up 3 bases; unmatched junction bases: 4. This CDR3 has 15 residues. In DNA, the CDR3 is TGTGCCAGCAGCCTCACGGGACAGGGTGGAAACACCATATATTTT. Translation: CASSLTGQGGNTIYF.

J is TRBJ1-4 and V is TRBV2; 8 bases agree with TRBD1. Germline V lookup: CDR1 SNHLY, CDR2 FYNNEI. The CDR3 length is 14 residues. Trimming removed 3 bases from V and 6 bases from J; junction bases left unmatched: 3. In DNA, the CDR3 is TGTGCCAGCAGTGAGAACAGGGGGGATGAAAAACTGTTTTTT. Translated, it gives CASSENRGDEKLFF.

The V and J genes are TRBV18 and TRBJ2-1, with 10 positions matching TRBD2. Germline V gene lookup returns CDR1 KGHSH and CDR2 LQKENI. CDR3 length: 15 amino acids. V lost 4 bases, J lost 5 bases, and 5 bases stayed unmatched. This chain's CDR3 is CASSQGTSAHNEQFF. The DNA for the CDR3 is TGTGCCAGCTCACAAGGGACTAGCGCTCACAATGAGCAGTTCTTC.

This chain joins TRBV5-4 and TRBJ2-7; no definite D call. Trimming shortened V by 2 bases and J by 3 bases, and 12 bases separated the two germline ends. The germline V gene encodes CDR1 SGHNT and CDR2 YYREEE (reference sequence). The CDR3 spans 14 residues. The DNA for the CDR3 is TGTGCCAGCAGCTTCTCGGGCTCCGTCTACGAGCAGTACTTC. Protein: CASSFSGSVYEQYF.

The chain combines TRBV13 with TRBJ1-4, with 9 bases fitting TRBD1. V dropped 6 bases and J dropped 7; count of bases not matched to a gene: 9. The CDR3 is 15 residues long. The germline V gene encodes CDR1 PRHDT and CDR2 FYEKMQ (reference sequence). The CDR3 DNA follows: TGTGCCAGCAGGTTTACGGGACAGGGACGTGAAAAACTGTTTTTT. Protein sequence: CASRFTGQGREKLFF.

V usage is TRBV9 and J usage is TRBJ1-1, with D perhaps TRBD1 (5 bases). The V end was cut by 3 bases, the J end by 5 bases, with 26 bases between. This CDR3 contains 18 residues. Germline values: CDR1 SGDLS, CDR2 YYNGEE. CDR3 in amino acids: CASSGPDKWGGFGTEAFF. The CDR3 DNA sequence: TGTGCCAGCAGCGGACCAGACAAATGGGGGGGTTTCGGGACTGAAGCTTTCTTT.

The chain is built from TRBV11-3 and TRBJ2-5; D gene unclear. The DNA end favors TRBJ2-7, so the J call may be wrong. CDR3 size: 12 residues. Germline values: CDR1 SGHNT, CDR2 YENEEA. CDR3 coding DNA: TGTGCCAGCAGCACCGTATCCTACGAGCAGTACTTC. It encodes CASSTVSYEQYF.

The V and J genes are TRBV7-9 and TRBJ2-5; D is unclear. Trimming pared 5 bases from V and 4 bases from J, leaving 17 bases between. The CDR3 loop spans 15 amino acids. Germline assignment: CDR1 SEHNR and CDR2 FQNEAQ (reference sequence). The CDR3 nucleotides read TGTGCCAGCAGCCTATTAGGTGGAACGGTAGAGACCCAGTACTTC. Its protein product is CASSLLGGTVETQYF.

This sequence joins TRBV28 and TRBJ2-2; D remains ambiguous. The germline gives CDR1 MDHEN, CDR2 SYDVKM. CDR3 length equals 15 residues. Trimming shortened V by 6 bases and J by 0 bases, and 11 bases separated the two germline ends. The CDR3 loop reads CASSRNFANTGELFF. The DNA of the CDR3 is TGTGCCAGCAGCCGGAACTTCGCGAACACCGGGGAGCTGTTTTTT. The whole variable domain, filled in from reference TRBV28 and TRBJ2-2, reads DVKVTQSSRYLVKRTGEKVFLECVQDMDHENMFWYRQDPGLGLRLIYFSYDVKMKEKGDIPEGYSVSREKKERFSLILESASTNQTSMYLCASSRNFANTGELFFGEGSRLTVL.

The rearrangement joins TRBV5-4 to TRBJ2-1; perhaps D is TRBD1 or TRBD2 (7 bases each). Trimming removed 4 bases from V and 7 bases from J, with 24 bases in between. Germline CDR1 and CDR2: SGHNT and YYREEE (reference sequence). This CDR3 region has 17 residues. CDR3 in DNA: TGTGCCAGCAGCCCCCCCCAGCGGGGCAGGGGGGGTAATGAGCAGTTCTTC. This sequence encodes CASSPPQRGRGGNEQFF.

The chain links TRBV5-1 to TRBJ1-2; TRBD1 matches 7 bases. The V gene's germline CDR1 is SGHRS and CDR2 YFSETQ. The J segment lost 3 bases and the V segment lost 0 bases, leaving 5 bases of the junction unmatched. This CDR3 is 15 amino acids long. The DNA of the CDR3 is TGCGCCAGCAGCTTGGCCCAGGGGGACTACTATGGCTACACCTTC. Translating gives CASSLAQGDYYGYTF.

V is TRBV11-2 and J is TRBJ2-5; 11 bases agree with TRBD1. This CDR3 comprises 13 residues. In germline, CDR1 is SGHAT, CDR2 FQNNGV. The trim removed 5 bases at V and 12 bases at J, leaving 8 bases unmatched. The CDR3 DNA is TGTGCCAGCAGCCCACGGACAGGGGGCTCAGAGTACTTC. Translating gives CASSPRTGGSEYF.

The chain links TRBV6-4 to TRBJ1-2; D is uncertain. V was clipped by 5 bases and J by 1 base, with 8 bases between them. The CDR3 has 13 amino acids. Germline-derived CDR1 and CDR2 are MRHNA and SNTAGT. The DNA for the CDR3 is TGTGCCAGCAGTCCTGAGCGTAACTATGGCTACACCTTC. Its protein product is CASSPERNYGYTF.

V is TRBV28 and J is TRBJ2-5, with D possibly being TRBD2 (6 bases). CDR1 is MDHEN, CDR2 SYDVKM, per germline. Trimming removed 7 bases from V and 5 bases from J, with 17 bases in between. CDR3 length equals 14 residues. The CDR3 here is CASNSRAAGETQYF. CDR3 DNA: TGTGCCAGCAATAGTCGCGCCGCGGGGGAGACCCAGTACTTC.